One TCR beta chain is described in this entry. This record comes from a study of PD-L1 blockade in urothelial cancer. The wider study: Analysis of the blood was performed 3 weeks (second dose) and 6 weeks after treatment start.

Profiling relied on immunoSEQ multiplex PCR, and the TCRdb table lists in-frame clones only, not all of them. The table has about 110,000 clones, 70% to 85% seen once; the top ten hold 2% to 3%. Germline loops: CDR1 LNHDA, CDR2 SQIVND (reference sequence). CDR3 length: 15 amino acids. Trimming at V came to 5 bases and at J to 4 bases, leaving 8 bases not matched to a gene. The patients had locally advanced or metastatic urothelial carcinoma. Sample contribution per patient ranged from 1 to 8, covering pretreatment and on-treatment. The sequenced sample was PBMCs, obtained around atezolizumab (anti-PD-L1) treatment. The sequence was collected from a man aged 45-65 years with urothelial cancer. The rearrangement uses TRBV19 and TRBJ1-2; TRBD1 matches 9 bases. CDR3 DNA: TGTGCCAGTAGTTCAACCGGGACAGGGATCTATGGCTACACCTTC. Protein product: CASSSTGTGIYGYTF.